This TCR beta chain was retrieved from a study of response to subunit inactivated influenza vaccine. TCRdb re-called the RT-PCR reads with MiXCR, one entry per CDR3 protein. Here the sample spans fewer than 600,000 distinct CDR3 sequences, approximately 7.3% being singletons. Broader study findings: That few new T cells are recruited by each seasonal influenza vaccination was the authors' suggestion.

Turning to this clonotype: The antigen is not known.

The source of this sequence is a man in his fifties or sixties who received an inactivated influenza vaccine. Sequenced here: PBMCs from blood, sampled roughly 24 months after vaccination.

For the CDR3, the DNA is TGTGCCTGGAGTATTTTTGGGTTAGCGGACTACGAGCAGTACTTC. Its protein product is CAWSIFGLADYEQYF. The rearrangement uses TRBV30 and TRBJ2-7; possible D gene TRBD2, 6 bases. The ends were cut back, 2 bases at V and 3 bases at J, with 17 bases in the middle. The CDR3 contains 15 residues. Per germline, CDR1 GTSNPN and CDR2 SVGIG (reference sequence).